A single sample gave rise to the 8 T cell receptor beta chains below, sequenced in a study of shared clonotypes between healthy human individuals. Some clones are missing from TCRdb's copy, which holds only in-frame ones; the method was immunoSEQ multiplex PCR. The sample has around 2,000,000 clones; 90% to 95% are singletons. Sequencing input: naive CD4+ T cells sorted from blood. The subset was: CD45RA+ positively selected. The source is a young man in good health.

The sample holds one count of this clone. DNA of the CDR3: TGTGCCAGCAGCTCTAGACAGGGTGGGGGCCTGAACACTGAAGCTTTCTTT. Amino acid sequence: CASSSRQGGGLNTEAFF. The V and J genes are TRBV7-8 and TRBJ1-1; 7 bases agree with TRBD1. The CDR3 covers 17 residues. Per germline, CDR1 SGHVS and CDR2 FQNEAQ. J gave up 0 bases and V 4 bases, and 11 bases lay outside the gene matches.

The J gene is TRBJ1-6, the V gene TRBV18; the D gene is possibly TRBD1 (5 bases). The CDR3 has 20 residues. With 1 base removed from V and 0 bases from J, the gap between germline ends came to 19 bases. Looked up from germline, CDR1 is KGHSH and CDR2 is LQKENI. CDR3 DNA sequence: TGTGCCAGCTCACCACTCCCAATGACAGAAGGGAGCTCCTATAATTCACCCCTCCACTTT. It is translated as CASSPLPMTEGSSYNSPLHF.

V and J are TRBV10-3 and TRBJ1-1; D is perhaps TRBD1 (5 bases). CDR3 length: 15 amino acids. Germline values: CDR1 ENHRY, CDR2 SYGVKD. V dropped 0 bases and J dropped 1 base, with 9 bases sitting between them. CDR3 protein: CAISESSQGNTEAFF. The CDR3 DNA reads as TGTGCCATCAGTGAGTCCAGCCAGGGGAACACTGAAGCTTTCTTT.

This sequence joins TRBV4-3 and TRBJ2-7, with no clear D. V dropped 0 bases and J dropped 0 bases, with 9 bases sitting between them. The CDR3 length is 15 residues. Germline lookup yields CDR1 LGHNA and CDR2 YSLEER. The CDR3 nucleotides read TGCGCCAGCAGCCAAGACCCCCGAAGCTCCTACGAGCAGTACTTC. Amino acid sequence: CASSQDPRSSYEQYF.

CDR3 in amino acids: CASSEPGQGNYGYTF. CDR3 nucleotide sequence: TGTGCCAGCAGTGAACCGGGACAGGGAAACTATGGCTACACCTTC. This sequence joins TRBV25-1 and TRBJ1-2, with 9 bases fitting TRBD1. After removal of 2 bases from V and 2 bases from J, the junction contained 3 bases not matched to a gene. This CDR3 has 15 residues. CDR1 is MGHDK and CDR2 is SYGVNS in the germline V gene.

V usage is TRBV10-2 and J usage is TRBJ2-3; D is possibly TRBD1 or TRBD2 (6 bases each). The germline V and J ends were trimmed by 8 bases and 1 base, with 19 bases remaining between them. Germline lookup yields CDR1 WSHSY and CDR2 SAAADI. The CDR3 runs to 16 residues. This chain's CDR3 is CASLIGGTSGTDTQYF. The DNA of the CDR3 is TGCGCCAGCCTCATAGGGGGGACCTCTGGCACAGATACGCAGTATTTT.

Worth noting for this clone: The same CDR3 arises from other DNA sequences in this sample as well. The chain is built from TRBV5-1 and TRBJ1-6, with 9 bases lining up with TRBD1. The CDR3 sequence is 15 residues long. Germline CDR1 is SGHRS and CDR2 is YFSETQ. V was pared by 0 bases and J by 9 bases, with 4 bases of the junction left unmatched. The CDR3 nucleotides read TGCGCCAGCAGCTTGGCGGGACAGGGTCGTTCACCCCTCCACTTT. It yields the protein CASSLAGQGRSPLHF.

V is TRBV7-2 and J is TRBJ2-4, with 12 positions matching TRBD2. The V gene's germline CDR1 is SGHTA and CDR2 FQGNSA. Unmatched junction bases numbered 10, after V lost 3 bases and J lost 13 bases. There are 15 residues in the CDR3. CDR3 loop: CASSFSSGGAGTQYF. CDR3 sequence (DNA): TGTGCCAGCAGCTTCTCTAGCGGGGGGGCCGGCACCCAGTACTTC.